This record concerns one TCR beta chain sequence. This clonotype was observed many times. What this receptor recognizes is not known. Base qualities were left out, and no much larger clone turns up one base away. What the time point label conveys for this sample: persistent/refractory GD, antithyroid drugs over 5 years with positive TRAb. For both TCR sequencing and RNA sequencing, RNA was extracted from PBMCs in TRIzol. The diagnosis of Graves' disease followed American Thyroid Association guidelines. Patients for the study were recruited at an endocrinology department in Xi'an, China. Each patient gave roughly 10 milliliters of peripheral blood, collected in an EDTA anticoagulant tube. PBMCs were isolated by Ficoll Paque Plus density gradient separation without further T cell sorting. RNA quality was checked with an Agilent 2100 Bioanalyzer and agarose gel, and concentration with a NanoDrop 2000.

The data originate from a study of regulatory T cells in long-lasting Graves disease listed by TCRdb under 2021. General notes on the study: Persistent Graves' disease meant more than 5 years of antithyroid drug treatment with TSH receptor autoantibodies that stayed positive. Patients with persistent Graves' disease were compared with patients with newly diagnosed Graves' disease using TCR sequencing and RNA sequencing of peripheral blood. The study took place in China and was registered as a clinical trial. On average, persistent Graves' disease patients in the clinical cohort had been on antithyroid drugs for approximately 10 years. A total of 33 samples underwent TCR sequencing, from roughly 13 patients with persistent Graves' disease and approximately 20 patients with newly diagnosed Graves' disease. What the research found in general, with its limitations: Patients with persistent disease shared more public clonotypes (about 3,000) than newly diagnosed patients did (about 970). Compared with newly diagnosed patients, persistent Graves' disease patients had lower TCR Shannon entropy and fewer highly expanded clones, which suggests clonal expansion. The authors acknowledged the small sample size as a limitation that may reduce accuracy. Sequencing and analysis were restricted to the TCR beta chain. Persistent disease showed preferential use of TRBV28, TRBJ1-2 and TRBJ2-5, whereas newly diagnosed disease favored TRBV20-1 and TRBJ2-1. Only peripheral blood was studied, because thyroid tissue, the primary lesion, was inaccessible.

CDR1 and CDR2 were assigned from the germline V gene as SNHLY and FYNNEI. From the cysteine up to the phenylalanine, the CDR3 has a length of 13 residues. CDR3 DNA is the only sequence kept; it has 39 bases, read in frame from the first base. The germline V end is reduced by 6 bases and the J end by 4 bases; junction bases left unmatched: 5. Receptor amplification or capture employed multiplex PCR. Sequencer: Illumina HiSeq 4000. iRepertoire HTBI primers and Arm-PCR amplification of CDR3 regions were used to construct TCR beta libraries. Before sequencing, the PCR products went through gel purification. The published analysis was carried out like this. Gene usage analysis of CDR3 amino acid clonotypes relied on the roughly 64 TRBV and around 14 TRBJ segments identified across samples. COPE and FqMerger were used to merge filtered high-quality paired reads into contigs. BLAST was used to align contigs to the IMGT TRBV, TRBD and TRBJ reference genes, and CDR3 was defined following IMGT. Any clonotype with a frequency above 0.1% was classified as a highly expanded clone. Repertoire diversity was measured by Shannon entropy, and V-J evenness by the Gini coefficient. Clonotypes shared by more than one individual were considered public. The public reads were quality trimmed at Q25 with fastp and then assembled into clones with MiXCR by TCRdb, keeping productive beta chains. Rows are combined by CDR3 protein, so each entry shows the most common genes and DNA. These V and J calls rely on TCRdb rather than the paper's analysis. The sample records about 460,000 distinct CDR3 sequences, approximately 23% of which are singletons. The ten most abundant clones make up about 12% of the sample.

This specimen consisted of peripheral blood mononuclear cells (PBMCs), obtained when the disease was refractory, from a patient treated with antithyroid drugs. The rearranged chain carries TRBV2 and TRBJ2-7, with TRBD1 identical over 8 junction bases. The origin of this receptor is a female donor with Graves disease. The DNA sequence follows: TGTGCCAGCAGGTCAGGGGGCCGGTACGAGCAGTACTTC. This codes for CASRSGGRYEQYF.